The 22 T cell receptor beta chains presented below share a single source sample, sequenced in a study of tumor and adjacent non-tumor tissue in lung cancer. Three rounds of nested PCR, following a modified ARM-PCR protocol, produced the TCRbeta library. A single record per CDR3 protein comes from TCRdb applying MiXCR to the multiplex PCR reads. The sample has more than 45,000 distinct CDR3 sequences; less than 70% are singletons. The template was RNA from unsorted bulk tissue. Distant lung tissue was collected more than 3 cm away from the tumor edge. Sequencing was done on a sample of distant non-tumor lung tissue. Receptors were obtained from an older woman with non-small cell lung cancer.

This clonotype was detected many times. The DNA for the CDR3 is TGTGCCAGCAGCGTAGCGGACTACGAGCAGTACTTC. Encoded protein: CASSVADYEQYF. The chain links TRBV6-1 to TRBJ2-7; D is possibly TRBD2 (6 bases). V was pared by 6 bases and J by 3 bases, with 9 bases between. From germline, CDR1 is MNHNS and CDR2 SASEGT. The CDR3 loop spans 12 amino acids.

On this clonotype itself: At one end the junction does not follow the germline gene, possibly because of a read error. The J gene is TRBJ2-5, the V gene TRBV12-5; 9 bases are shared with TRBD1. The CDR3 runs to 15 residues. Germline V lookup: CDR1 LGHNT, CDR2 FRNRAP. The CDR3 DNA is TGTGTTAGTGGTTCCGGGACAGGGATGTTAGAGACCCAGTATTTC. Translating it yields CVSGSGTGMLETQYF.

The chain links TRBV4-1 to TRBJ2-7; D is undetermined. The length of the CDR3 is 14 residues. V was clipped by 3 bases and J by 2 bases, with 11 bases between them. Germline CDR1 MGHRA, CDR2 YSYEKL. CDR3 nucleotides: TGCGCCAGCAGCCATCCGGGTTGGACCTACGAGCAGTACTTC. Translation gives CASSHPGWTYEQYF.

This clonotype was counted a single time. The rearrangement joins TRBV4-1 to TRBJ1-1; tentative D call: TRBD1 (5 bases). The CDR3 sequence is 14 residues long. Germline lookup yields CDR1 MGHRA and CDR2 YSYEKL. V lost 10 bases and J lost 1, with 16 bases in between. CDR3 sequence reads: CANNHLTENTEAFF. CDR3 nucleotide sequence: TGCGCCAACAACCACCTGACAGAGAACACTGAAGCTTTCTTT.

This clonotype was seen at least ten times. V and J are TRBV4-1 and TRBJ2-7; D is undetermined. Germline V gene data show CDR1 as MGHRA and CDR2 as YSYEKL. Trimming took 2 bases from V and 4 from J, leaving 9 bases between them. The CDR3 contains 13 residues. CDR3 sequence: CASSQSDGYEQYF. The CDR3 nucleotides are TGCGCCAGCAGCCAATCCGACGGATACGAGCAGTACTTC.

V usage is TRBV20-1 and J usage is TRBJ1-5, with TRBD1 as a possible D gene (5 bases). There are 12 residues in the CDR3. Germline V CDR1 and CDR2: DFQATT, SNEGSKA (reference sequence). Trimming left V 6 bases short and J 4 bases short, with 10 bases between. The CDR3 DNA sequence: TGCAGTGCCCGACAGCCGAATCAGCCCCAGCATTTT. It translates to CSARQPNQPQHF.

Concerning this clonotype: A junction end diverges from the germline sequence, so it may reflect a read error. The chain recombines TRBV20-1 with TRBJ1-2; no clear D gene. CDR1 and CDR2 from the germline V gene are DFQATT and SNEGSKA (reference sequence). The length of the CDR3 is 14 residues. This CDR3 reads CSVSENYFNYGYIF. DNA of the CDR3: TGCAGTGTTTCCGAGAATTACTTCAACTATGGCTACATCTTC.

A remark on this clonotype: No conserved phenylalanine or tryptophan is present at the end of the CDR3, so a read error is the likely explanation. CDR3 amino acids: CASGEWSTLITEAFH. The DNA of the CDR3 is TGCGCCAGCGGTGAGTGGAGCACTCTGATCACTGAAGCTTTCCAT. V is TRBV10-2 and J is TRBJ1-1, with D hard to call. The CDR3 extends over 15 amino acids. Germline V gene lookup returns CDR1 WSHSY and CDR2 SAAADI.

The genes are TRBV28 and TRBJ2-7; 9 nucleotides match TRBD1. CDR1 is MDHEN and CDR2 is SYDVKM in the germline V gene. V shed 4 bases and J 0 bases; nucleotides not matched to a gene: 7. This CDR3 contains 16 residues. Written as DNA, the CDR3 is TGTGCCAGCAGTTATGAGACAGGGGGTAACTCCTACGAGCAGTACTTC. Translated: CASSYETGGNSYEQYF.

As concerns this clonotype: A much larger clone differs from this one at a single base, so this may be a read error. This chain joins TRBV7-9 and TRBJ2-3; D gene uncertain. This CDR3 spans 12 amino acids. CDR1 and CDR2 (germline): SEHNR, FQNEAQ (reference sequence). The CDR3 DNA follows: TGTGCCAGCAGCTTTGGCTCAGATACGAAGTATTTT. This gives the protein CASSFGSDTKYF.

As to this clonotype: Without the conserved terminal phenylalanine or tryptophan, this CDR3 likely stems from a read error. The chain joins TRBV6-6 to TRBJ1-3; D is uncertain. Germline V gives CDR1 MNHNY, CDR2 SVGAGI (reference sequence). Trimming removed 4 bases from V and 9 bases from J, with 13 bases in between. The CDR3 is 13 residues long. The CDR3 bases are TGTGCCAGCAGTTCTTCATCTCAATCCACCATATATCTT. Protein product: CASSSSSQSTIYL.

V usage is TRBV5-4 and J usage is TRBJ2-7; D remains unclear. The CDR3 is made up of 15 amino acids. Germline values: CDR1 SGHNT, CDR2 YYREEE (reference sequence). The V end was cut by 5 bases, the J end by 2 bases, with 17 bases between. The CDR3 coding sequence is TGTGCCAGCAGTCCCAATTCCGGAAACCCCTACGAGCAGTACTTC. Translated, it gives CASSPNSGNPYEQYF.

This clonotype appeared once. The CDR3 coding sequence is TGCATCGCTCAACAAGACGTCCCGGGACAGGGAACCTATGGCTACACCTTC. This gives the protein CIAQQDVPGQGTYGYTF. The chain employs TRBV29-1 and TRBJ1-2; TRBD1 agrees at 9 bases. This CDR3 spans 17 amino acids. Germline V gene sequence: CDR1 SQVTM, CDR2 ANQGSEA.

This clonotype was counted a few times. Here the CDR3 omits its conserved ending phenylalanine or tryptophan, so a read error is the likely source. This chain uses TRBV11-1 with TRBJ2-1; D gene uncertain. CDR1 SGHAT and CDR2 FQDESV come from the germline V gene (reference sequence). The CDR3 spans 16 residues. Trimming left V 0 bases short and J 4 bases short, with 13 bases between. CDR3 DNA: TGTGCCAGCAGCTTAGCTCTAACGGGCCTGTACAATGAGCAGTTCCTC. As protein: CASSLALTGLYNEQFL.

The sample holds a few counts of this clonotype. J is TRBJ2-1 and V is TRBV20-1; D ambiguous. Trimming left V 7 bases short and J 9 bases short, with 16 bases between. CDR3 length: 12 residues. Per the germline V gene, CDR1 is DFQATT and CDR2 is SNEGSKA (reference sequence). This CDR3 reads CSGLQTSFEQFF. In nucleotides, the CDR3 is TGCAGTGGGCTCCAGACAAGCTTTGAGCAGTTCTTC.

This clonotype showed up many times. The CDR3 sequence is CAGARMNNQPQHF. In DNA form, the CDR3 reads TGTGCCGGGGCTCGAATGAACAATCAGCCCCAGCATTTT. This sequence joins TRBV28 and TRBJ1-5; possibly TRBD1 for D (5 bases). With 11 bases removed from V and 3 bases from J, the gap between germline ends came to 14 bases. The CDR3 totals 13 residues. Germline V CDR1 and CDR2: MDHEN, SYDVKM.

Concerning this clonotype: This may come from a read error, since a much larger clone is one base off. This chain uses TRBV5-6 with TRBJ2-3, with D possibly being TRBD2 (5 bases). This CDR3 has 14 residues. The V gene's germline CDR1 is SGHDT and CDR2 YYEEEE. The CDR3 coding sequence is TGTACCAGCAGCACAAGCGGAAGCACAGATACGCAGTATTTT. Its translation is CTSSTSGSTDTQYF.

For this clonotype: Germline and junction disagree at one end, which may indicate a read error. The chain employs TRBV14 and TRBJ2-4, with TRBD1 matching over 7 bases. The CDR3 covers 16 residues. Germline lookup yields CDR1 SGHDN and CDR2 FVKESK. The CDR3 coding sequence is TGTGCCAGCAGCCAAGACAGGGGGATTGTCAAAAACATTCAGTATTTC. Translating gives CASSQDRGIVKNIQYF.

About this clonotype itself: This is likely a read error, given that the CDR3 carries no conserved phenylalanine or tryptophan at its end. The DNA is left out, because the CDR3 cannot be placed on it with certainty; the CDR3 is given as TCRdb lists it. V gene TRBV5-4 combines with J gene TRBJ2-3; the table's D call, TRBD2, was not checked against the DNA. The CDR3 length is 15 residues, termini included. CDR1 and CDR2 from the germline V gene are SGHNT and YYREEE (reference sequence). The CDR3: CASSQGGRATDTRYY.

Notes on this clonotype: At one end the junction does not follow the germline gene, possibly because of a read error. CDR3 DNA: TGTGCCAGCTGTTACTCTGCGGTTTATGACTACACCTTC. Encoded protein: CASCYSAVYDYTF. The chain links TRBV6-5 to TRBJ1-2; D unclear. The CDR3 runs 13 residues. Germline V gene lookup returns CDR1 MNHEY and CDR2 SVGAGI.

A word on this clonotype: This may come from a read error, since a much larger clone is one base off. The chain joins TRBV13 to TRBJ1-1; D ambiguous. Per germline, CDR1 PRHDT and CDR2 FYEKMQ (reference sequence). The CDR3 length is 13 residues. V dropped 2 bases and J dropped 9 bases, with 13 bases sitting between them. The CDR3 is CASSLTAQRQAFF. The CDR3 region has the DNA TGTGCCAGCAGCTTAACCGCCCAGAGACAAGCTTTCTTT. Combining the CDR3 with reference TRBV13 and TRBJ1-1 gives the whole variable domain AAGVIQSPRHLIKEKRETATLKCYPIPRHDTVYWYQQGPGQDPQFLISFYEKMQSDKGSIPDRFSAQQFSDYHSELNMSSLELGDSALYFCASSLTAQRQAFFGQGTRLTVV.

Concerning this clonotype: Germline and junction disagree at one end, which may indicate a read error. This CDR3 is CASSKTGANDEQSF. The CDR3 region has the DNA TGTGCCAGCAGTAAGACAGGGGCGAATGATGAGCAGTCCTTC. The chain links TRBV6-1 to TRBJ2-1; 8 positions match TRBD1. Germline V lookup: CDR1 MNHNS, CDR2 SASEGT. The length of the CDR3 is 14 residues.